This entry describes one T cell receptor (beta chain). These data originate in a study of blood T cell repertoires in COVID-19. The germline V gene has CDR1 SEHNR and CDR2 FQNEAQ (reference sequence). V was pared by 1 base and J by 1 base, with 3 bases of the junction left unmatched. The CDR3 loop spans 16 amino acids. The table came from immunoSEQ multiplex PCR; TCRdb's copy has only in-frame clones and leaves some out. The sample holds approximately 40,000 clones; 90% are singletons and the top ten take 4.8%. This TCR derives from a human donor in a cohort sampled during active COVID-19. The chain joins TRBV7-9 to TRBJ2-1; 8 nucleotides agree with TRBD1. Sequenced input: peripheral blood. The CDR3 DNA reads TGTGCCAGCAGCTTAGGACAGGGGAGATCCTACAATGAGCAGTTCTTC. It translates to CASSLGQGRSYNEQFF.